This TCR beta chain originates from a study of blood T cell repertoires in COVID-19. For the study at large: Spain, Italy and the United States supplied samples that represented acute and convalescent COVID-19.

The CDR3 is 17 residues long. Germline V lookup: CDR1 LNHDA, CDR2 SQIVND (reference sequence). Unmatched junction bases numbered 10, after V lost 3 bases and J lost 8 bases. The authors' processing: The authors estimated nucleated cell counts from reference gene primer amplification. Data came from immunoSEQ multiplex PCR; TCRdb stores just in-frame clones and leaves some out. V and J calls and clone size come straight from that table; D and trimming were deduced from the DNA. The sample has about 130,000 clones; about 79% are singletons. The chain couples TRBV19 to TRBJ2-3; 14 bases agree with TRBD2. Sequenced input: peripheral blood. The sequence came from an elderly woman with acute or convalescent COVID-19. The CDR3 loop reads CASSIPRLAGGPGTQYF. In DNA form, the CDR3 reads TGTGCCAGTAGTATCCCTAGACTAGCGGGGGGGCCGGGTACGCAGTATTTT. The variable domain in full, with the rest retrieved from reference TRBV19 and TRBJ2-3, is DGGITQSPKYLFRKEGQNVTLSCEQNLNHDAMYWYRQDPGQGLRLIYYSQIVNDFQKGDIAEGYSVSREKKESFPLTVTSAQKNPTAFYLCASSIPRLAGGPGTQYFGPGTRLTVL.